These 21 T cell receptor beta chains share one sample of origin, sequenced in a study of T-cell memory formation after mild COVID-19 (dated by TCRdb to the early 2020s). Libraries were made using 5' RACE. Sequenced using an Illumina NovaSeq 6000. Using fastp trimming at Q25 and MiXCR clonotype assembly, TCRdb reanalyzed the public sequencing data and kept in-frame beta chains. Entries that share a CDR3 protein sequence are merged under the most common genes and DNA. Recorded for this sample are 350,000 to 500,000 distinct CDR3 sequences; approximately 18% of them occurred a single time. Roughly 21% of the sample is taken by the ten largest. Sequences were obtained from PBMCs or a T cell subset sorted from them (not recorded which). Receptors originate from a man younger than 35 who had mild COVID-19 (a few samples of this study predate the infection). The sample titles of this study are shuffled in the database, so cell type and time point are left out; the donor was told from shared clones.

CDR3 protein: CASSRQDRRTGELFF. CDR3 sequence (DNA): TGTGCCAGCAGCCGCCAGGACAGGCGGACCGGGGAGCTGTTTTTT. The rearrangement links TRBV5-4 to TRBJ2-2; TRBD1 agrees at 7 bases. The CDR3 has 15 amino acids. CDR1 is SGHNT and CDR2 is YYREEE in the germline V gene (reference sequence). V trimming: 4 bases; J trimming: 5 bases; junction bases outside the gene matches: 8.

The J gene is TRBJ1-6, the V gene TRBV7-8; D is unresolved. Germline V lookup: CDR1 SGHVS, CDR2 FQNEAQ. This CDR3 region has 15 residues. V gave up 3 bases and J gave up 0 bases, with 6 bases separating them. The CDR3 loop reads CASSFEVSYNSPLHF. In nucleotides, the CDR3 is TGTGCCAGCAGCTTTGAGGTCTCCTATAATTCACCCCTCCACTTT.

V gene TRBV27 combines with J gene TRBJ2-1, with 14 bases matching TRBD2. The germline V gene encodes CDR1 MNHEY and CDR2 SMNVEV (reference sequence). V was clipped by 8 bases and J by 9 bases; unmatched bases: 6. This CDR3 has 14 amino acids. The CDR3 loop is CASGRLAGGSEQFF. In nucleotides, the CDR3 is TGTGCCAGCGGTCGACTAGCGGGGGGGAGTGAGCAGTTCTTC.

This clonotype was picked up many times. The chain carries TRBV4-2 and TRBJ1-1, with D perhaps matching TRBD1 (6 bases). Germline loops: CDR1 LGHNA, CDR2 YNFKEQ. The length of the CDR3 is 13 residues. V was shortened by 4 bases and J by 6 bases, with 12 bases between the two germline ends. The CDR3 loop reads CASSPHREAEAFF. The CDR3 nucleotides read TGTGCCAGCAGCCCTCACAGGGAGGCTGAAGCTTTCTTT.

The chain employs TRBV12-3 or TRBV12-4 and TRBJ2-7; D might be TRBD1 (5 bases). V was clipped by 11 bases and J by 2 bases, with 22 bases between them. The CDR3 runs to 15 residues. For the CDR3, the DNA is TGTGCCGACGGATACAGGAAGCCAAGGGCCTACGAGCAGTACGTC. Residues: CADGYRKPRAYEQYV.

This clonotype occurred many times. The rearrangement joins TRBV7-2 to TRBJ1-5; weak D call: TRBD1 (6 bases). V shed 6 bases and J shed 7 bases, with 19 bases lying between them. The germline gives CDR1 SGHTA, CDR2 FQGNSA. The CDR3 sequence is 15 residues long. The CDR3 sequence is CASRAGAMWSQPQHF. CDR3 DNA sequence: TGTGCCAGCAGGGCAGGGGCGATGTGGTCACAGCCCCAGCATTTT.

This clonotype was seen a few times. The chain couples TRBV7-2 to TRBJ1-6; possibly TRBD1 for D (6 bases). The V end was cut by 4 bases, the J end by 0 bases, with 10 bases between. The CDR3 spans 16 residues. Germline V gives CDR1 SGHTA, CDR2 FQGNSA. This CDR3 is CASSSQGSSYNSPLHF. Written as DNA, the CDR3 is TGTGCCAGCAGCTCACAGGGAAGCTCCTATAATTCACCCCTCCACTTT.

This clonotype was observed a single time. The V call is TRBV2, the J call TRBJ2-3, with 13 nucleotides matching TRBD2. Germline V CDR1 and CDR2: SNHLY, FYNNEI. CDR3 length: 14 residues. The V segment lost 7 bases and the J segment 10 bases; nucleotides outside the gene matches: 8. The CDR3 reads CASTKGLAGLPQYF. The CDR3 DNA reads as TGTGCCAGCACCAAGGGACTAGCGGGGTTGCCGCAGTATTTT.

This clonotype was seen a few times. The V gene is TRBV4-1, the J gene TRBJ2-7; D is possibly TRBD1 or TRBD2 (6 bases each). V was clipped by 1 base and J by 3 bases, with 19 bases between them. Germline CDR1 and CDR2: MGHRA and YSYEKL. The CDR3 has 17 residues. In nucleotides, the CDR3 is TGCGCCAGCAGCCAAGGGTGGGGGCAGGAGGGGCACTACGAGCAGTACGTC. Protein sequence: CASSQGWGQEGHYEQYV.

V gene TRBV4-1 combines with J gene TRBJ2-1; 10 positions agree with TRBD2. CDR3 length: 14 residues. Trimming took 3 bases from V and 6 from J; bases not matched to a gene: 2. Germline V gene sequence: CDR1 MGHRA, CDR2 YSYEKL. The CDR3 DNA reads TGCGCCAGCAGCCAGCGGACTAGCGGCAATGAGCAGTTCTTC. It specifies CASSQRTSGNEQFF.

This clonotype was observed a handful of times. This sequence joins TRBV7-8 and TRBJ2-3; perhaps TRBD2 as D (6 bases). Germline assignment: CDR1 SGHVS and CDR2 FQNEAQ. V was clipped by 5 bases and J by 9 bases, with 15 bases between them. The CDR3 runs to 13 residues. CDR3 region: CASSNRAAGTQYF. As DNA, the CDR3 is TGTGCCAGCAGCAACCGGGCGGCGGGGACGCAGTATTTT.

This clonotype has more than one count but fewer than ten. The CDR3 sequence is CAISSTDNQPQHF. The CDR3, as DNA: TGTGCCATCAGCTCGACGGACAATCAGCCCCAGCATTTT. J is TRBJ1-5 and V is TRBV10-3, with D unresolved. The CDR3 loop spans 13 amino acids. V was shortened by 6 bases and J by 3 bases, with 9 bases between the two germline ends. Germline lookup yields CDR1 ENHRY and CDR2 SYGVKD.

The rearrangement links TRBV7-9 to TRBJ2-7, with 9 bases fitting TRBD2. The J segment lost 4 bases and the V segment lost 2 bases, leaving 6 bases of the junction unmatched. This CDR3 comprises 15 residues. In germline, CDR1 is SEHNR, CDR2 FQNEAQ (reference sequence). The CDR3: CASSLSGAGGYEQYV. CDR3 sequence (DNA): TGTGCCAGCAGCTTATCGGGAGCGGGGGGATACGAGCAGTACGTC.

J is TRBJ2-1 and V is TRBV5-6; a weak D match, TRBD1 (5 bases). V was shortened by 4 bases and J by 4 bases, with 15 bases between the two germline ends. The germline CDR1 and CDR2 sequences are SGHDT and YYEEEE. The CDR3 is 15 residues long. CDR3 residues: CASSPISGYYNEQFF. In DNA form, the CDR3 reads TGTGCCAGCAGCCCGATTTCAGGGTATTACAATGAGCAGTTCTTC.

J is TRBJ2-1 and V is TRBV6-5; perhaps D is TRBD1 or TRBD2 (5 bases each). V was pared by 6 bases and J by 8 bases, with 17 bases between. The CDR3 consists of 14 residues. Germline CDR1 and CDR2: MNHEY and SVGAGI. The CDR3 region has the DNA TGTGCCAGCAGCCCGGGGCCCCGTAACCATGAGCAGTTCTTC. It specifies CASSPGPRNHEQFF.

The CDR3 DNA is TGTGCCAGCAGCTTAGCGATTGGGCAATTGACCGGGGCCAACGTCCTGACTTTC. Translating gives CASSLAIGQLTGANVLTF. V usage is TRBV7-6 and J usage is TRBJ2-6, with D uncertain. The CDR3 is made up of 18 amino acids. In germline, CDR1 is SGHVS, CDR2 FNYEAQ. The V end lost 0 bases, the J end lost 4 bases, and 16 bases lay between the germline ends.

This clonotype turned up a few times. The genes are TRBV18 and TRBJ1-2, with unresolved D. This CDR3 contains 14 residues. V shed 3 bases and J shed 1 base, with 9 bases lying between them. Germline lookup yields CDR1 KGHSH and CDR2 LQKENI. CDR3 in amino acids: CASSPREFNYGYTF. The CDR3 DNA reads TGTGCCAGCTCACCTCGGGAGTTTAACTATGGCTACACCTTC.

J is TRBJ1-5 and V is TRBV20-1; 8 positions match TRBD1. J was trimmed by 6 bases and V by 3 bases; bases with no gene match: 7. Germline V gives CDR1 DFQATT, CDR2 SNEGSKA (reference sequence). The CDR3 spans 14 residues. The CDR3 sequence: CSARGQVFGQPQHF. The CDR3 DNA is TGCAGTGCTAGGGGACAGGTGTTCGGTCAGCCCCAGCATTTT.

The rearrangement uses TRBV5-1 and TRBJ1-2, with TRBD1 matching over 7 bases. In germline, CDR1 is SGHRS, CDR2 YFSETQ. The V segment lost 1 base and the J segment 0 bases; nucleotides outside the gene matches: 3. The CDR3 runs 15 residues. The CDR3 loop is CASSLRQGANYGYTF. CDR3 bases: TGCGCCAGCAGCTTGAGACAGGGAGCTAACTATGGCTACACCTTC.

This clonotype has only a few counts. The chain is built from TRBV5-1 and TRBJ2-3, with D unclear. Trimming took off 0 bases at V and 6 bases at J, with 14 bases between the two ends. Germline CDR1 SGHRS, CDR2 YFSETQ. The CDR3 is made up of 15 amino acids. The CDR3 loop reads CASSLVPPSADTQYF. CDR3 nucleotides: TGCGCCAGCAGCTTGGTCCCTCCATCTGCGGATACGCAGTATTTT.

The V gene is TRBV6-2 or TRBV6-3, the J gene TRBJ2-3, with TRBD2 identical over 7 bases. Germline CDR1 reads MNHEY; CDR2 reads SVGEGT. J was trimmed by 2 bases and V by 2 bases; bases with no gene match: 7. The CDR3 is 16 amino acids. CDR3 in DNA: TGTGCCAGCAGTTACGAGACTAGCATGGACACAGATACGCAGTATTTT. Its translation: CASSYETSMDTDTQYF.